This entry features one T cell receptor (beta chain) sequence. Its specificity is unknown. This entry comes from a study of T cells after yellow fever vaccination. Study information: Where fractions had low cell numbers, libraries were prepared from them with the SMART-Seq v4 Ultra Low Input RNA kit.

Template switching by 5'RACE produced TCR cDNA, adding a universal primer site and UMIs. TCRdb fed the 5' RACE reads into MiXCR, producing one record per CDR3 protein. The repertoire holds under 150,000 distinct CDR3 sequences, with roughly 15% as singletons. General study results and limits: Abundant clonotypes from the bulk population could have been carried over as contaminants into FACS-sorted repertoires. Researchers noted that a small share of clonotypes showed up in both CD4 and CD8 compartments.

The V gene lost 4 bases and the J gene lost 1 base, with 19 bases spanning the gap. Germline CDR1 is MGHRA and CDR2 is YSYEKL. CDR3 length: 17 amino acids. Source: CD8+ T cells sorted from PBMCs, taken 5 days after the yellow fever booster vaccination. This receptor was taken from a young man who received the YFV17D yellow fever vaccine. The chain couples TRBV4-1 to TRBJ2-5, with D tentatively TRBD1 or TRBD2 (5 bases each). The CDR3 DNA reads TGCGCCAGCAGCCCCCTCGGGGAGACAGAGATCCAAGAGACCCAGTACTTC. Its protein is CASSPLGETEIQETQYF.